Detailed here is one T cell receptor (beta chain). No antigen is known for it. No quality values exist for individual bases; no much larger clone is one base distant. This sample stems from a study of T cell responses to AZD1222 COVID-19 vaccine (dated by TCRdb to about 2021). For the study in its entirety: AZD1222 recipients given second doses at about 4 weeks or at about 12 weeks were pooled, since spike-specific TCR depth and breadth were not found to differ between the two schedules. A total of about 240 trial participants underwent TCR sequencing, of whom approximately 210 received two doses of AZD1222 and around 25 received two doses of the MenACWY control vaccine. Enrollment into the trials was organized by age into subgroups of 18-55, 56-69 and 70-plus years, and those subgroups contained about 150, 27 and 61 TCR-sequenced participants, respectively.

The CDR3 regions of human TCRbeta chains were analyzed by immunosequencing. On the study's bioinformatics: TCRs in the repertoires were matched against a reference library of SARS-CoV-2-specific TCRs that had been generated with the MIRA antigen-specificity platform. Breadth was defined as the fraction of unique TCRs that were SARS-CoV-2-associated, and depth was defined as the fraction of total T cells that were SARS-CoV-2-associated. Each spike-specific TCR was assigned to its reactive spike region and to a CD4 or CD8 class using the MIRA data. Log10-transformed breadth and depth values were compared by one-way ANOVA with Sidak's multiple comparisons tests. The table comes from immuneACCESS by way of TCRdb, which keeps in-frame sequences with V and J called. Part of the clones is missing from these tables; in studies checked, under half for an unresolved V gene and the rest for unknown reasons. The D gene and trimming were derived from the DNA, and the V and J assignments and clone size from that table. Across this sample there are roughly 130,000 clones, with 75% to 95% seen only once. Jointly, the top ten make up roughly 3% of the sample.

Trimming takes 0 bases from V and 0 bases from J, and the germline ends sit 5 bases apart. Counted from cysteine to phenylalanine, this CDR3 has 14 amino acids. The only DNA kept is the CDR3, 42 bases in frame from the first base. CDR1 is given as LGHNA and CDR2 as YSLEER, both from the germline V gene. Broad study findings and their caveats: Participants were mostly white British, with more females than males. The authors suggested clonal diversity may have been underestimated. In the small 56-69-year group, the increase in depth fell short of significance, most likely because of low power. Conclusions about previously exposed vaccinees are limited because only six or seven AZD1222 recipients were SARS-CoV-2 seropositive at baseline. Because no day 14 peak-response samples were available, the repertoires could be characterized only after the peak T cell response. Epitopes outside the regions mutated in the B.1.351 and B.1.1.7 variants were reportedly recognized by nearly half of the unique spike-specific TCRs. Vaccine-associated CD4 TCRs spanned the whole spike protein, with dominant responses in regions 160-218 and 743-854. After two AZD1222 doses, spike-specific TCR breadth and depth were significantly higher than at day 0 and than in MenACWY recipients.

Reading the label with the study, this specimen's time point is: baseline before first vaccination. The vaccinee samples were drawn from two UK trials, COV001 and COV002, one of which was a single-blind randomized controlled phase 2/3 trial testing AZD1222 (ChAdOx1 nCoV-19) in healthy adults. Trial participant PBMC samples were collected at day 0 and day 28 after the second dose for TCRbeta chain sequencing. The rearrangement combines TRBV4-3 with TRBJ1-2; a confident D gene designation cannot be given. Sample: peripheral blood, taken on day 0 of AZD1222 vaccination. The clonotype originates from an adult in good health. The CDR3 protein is CASSQEDTNYGYTF. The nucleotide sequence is TGCGCCAGCAGCCAAGAAGACACTAACTATGGCTACACCTTC.